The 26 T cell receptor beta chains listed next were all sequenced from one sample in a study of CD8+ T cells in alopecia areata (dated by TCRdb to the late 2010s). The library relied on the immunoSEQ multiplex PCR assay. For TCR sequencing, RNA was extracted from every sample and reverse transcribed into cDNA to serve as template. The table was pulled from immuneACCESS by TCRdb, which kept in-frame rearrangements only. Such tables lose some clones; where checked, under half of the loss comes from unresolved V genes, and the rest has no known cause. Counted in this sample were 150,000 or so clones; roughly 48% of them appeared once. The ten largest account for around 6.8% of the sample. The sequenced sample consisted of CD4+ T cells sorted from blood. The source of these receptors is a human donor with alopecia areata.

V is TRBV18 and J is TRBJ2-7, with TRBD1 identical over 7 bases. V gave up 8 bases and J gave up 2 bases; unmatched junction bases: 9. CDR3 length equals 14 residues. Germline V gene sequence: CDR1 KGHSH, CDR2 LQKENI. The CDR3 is CASRSRDSTYEQYF. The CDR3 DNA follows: TGTGCCAGCCGCAGCCGGGACAGTACCTACGAGCAGTACTTC.

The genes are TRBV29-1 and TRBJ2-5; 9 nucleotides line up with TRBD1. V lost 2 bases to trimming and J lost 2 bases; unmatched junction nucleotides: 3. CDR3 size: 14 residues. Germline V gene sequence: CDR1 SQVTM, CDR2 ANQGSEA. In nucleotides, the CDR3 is TGCAGCGTTGAAAAGGACAGGGGTCAAGAGACCCAGTACTTC. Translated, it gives CSVEKDRGQETQYF.

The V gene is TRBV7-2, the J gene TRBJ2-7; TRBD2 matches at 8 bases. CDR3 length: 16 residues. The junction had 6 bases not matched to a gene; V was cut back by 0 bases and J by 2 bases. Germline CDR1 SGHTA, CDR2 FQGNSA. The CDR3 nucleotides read TGTGCCAGCAGCTTAGCCCCCTGGCGGGGGGCCTACGAGCAGTACTTC. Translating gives CASSLAPWRGAYEQYF.

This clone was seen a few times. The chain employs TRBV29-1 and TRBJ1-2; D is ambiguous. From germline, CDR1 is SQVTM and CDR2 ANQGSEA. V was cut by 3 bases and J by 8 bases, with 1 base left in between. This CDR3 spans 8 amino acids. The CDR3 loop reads CSVDGYTF. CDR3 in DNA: TGCAGCGTTGACGGCTACACCTTC.

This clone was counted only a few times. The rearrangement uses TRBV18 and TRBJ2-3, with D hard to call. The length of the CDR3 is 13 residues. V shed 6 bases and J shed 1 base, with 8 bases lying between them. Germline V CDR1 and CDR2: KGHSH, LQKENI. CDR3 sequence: CASSPRGTDTQYF. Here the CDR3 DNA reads TGTGCCAGCTCCCCTAGGGGCACAGATACGCAGTATTTT.

The CDR3: CASRLVPSTDTQYF. CDR3 in DNA: TGCGCCAGCAGACTAGTCCCTAGCACAGATACGCAGTATTTT. V usage is TRBV5-1 and J usage is TRBJ2-3; D is possibly TRBD2 (5 bases). The CDR3 has 14 residues. The V end was cut by 5 bases, the J end by 0 bases, with 10 bases between. Germline-derived CDR1 and CDR2 are SGHRS and YFSETQ.

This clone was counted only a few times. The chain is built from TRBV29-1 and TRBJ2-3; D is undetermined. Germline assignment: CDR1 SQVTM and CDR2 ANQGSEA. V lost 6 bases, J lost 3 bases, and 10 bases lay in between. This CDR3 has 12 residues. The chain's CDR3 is CSVRTATDTQYF. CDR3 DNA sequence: TGCAGCGTCCGGACGGCGACAGATACGCAGTATTTT.

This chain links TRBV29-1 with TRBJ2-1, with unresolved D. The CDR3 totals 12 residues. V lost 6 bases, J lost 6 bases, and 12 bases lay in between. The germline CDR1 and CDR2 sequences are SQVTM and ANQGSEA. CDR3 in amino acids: CSVLLNTNEQFF. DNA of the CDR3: TGCAGCGTGCTACTGAATACCAATGAGCAGTTCTTC.

In DNA, the CDR3 is TGCGCCAGCAGTTCACTAGCGGGAGCCACCACAGATACGCAGTATTTT. This translates into CASSSLAGATTDTQYF. The chain couples TRBV5-1 to TRBJ2-3; 11 nucleotides match TRBD2. Germline CDR1 reads SGHRS; CDR2 reads YFSETQ. The CDR3 sequence is 16 residues long. The V segment lost 5 bases and the J segment 2 bases; nucleotides outside the gene matches: 7. The complete variable domain, with remaining parts taken from reference TRBV5-1 and TRBJ2-3, reads KAGVTQTPRYLIKTRGQQVTLSCSPISGHRSVSWYQQTPGQGLQFLFEYFSETQRNKGNFPGRFSGRQFSNSRSEMNVSTLELGDSALYLCASSSLAGATTDTQYFGPGTRLTVL.

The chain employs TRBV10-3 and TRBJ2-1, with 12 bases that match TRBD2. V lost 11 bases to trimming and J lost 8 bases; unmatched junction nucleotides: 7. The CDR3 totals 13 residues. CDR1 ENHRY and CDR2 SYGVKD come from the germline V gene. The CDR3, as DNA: TGTGCCTCCAGACTAGCGGGAGAGGATGAGCAGTTCTTC. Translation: CASRLAGEDEQFF.

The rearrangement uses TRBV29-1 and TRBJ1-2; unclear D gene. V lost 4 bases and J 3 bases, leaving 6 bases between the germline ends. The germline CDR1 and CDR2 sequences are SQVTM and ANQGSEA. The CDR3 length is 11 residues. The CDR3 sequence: CSVGPDYGYTF. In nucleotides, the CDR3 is TGCAGCGTTGGGCCGGACTATGGCTACACCTTC.

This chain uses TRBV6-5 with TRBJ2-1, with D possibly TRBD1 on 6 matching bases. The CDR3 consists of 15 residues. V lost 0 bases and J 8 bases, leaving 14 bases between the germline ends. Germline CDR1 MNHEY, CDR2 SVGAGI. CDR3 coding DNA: TGTGCCAGCAGTTACTCTAGGGGGTTGGGCGATGAGCAGTTCTTC. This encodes CASSYSRGLGDEQFF.

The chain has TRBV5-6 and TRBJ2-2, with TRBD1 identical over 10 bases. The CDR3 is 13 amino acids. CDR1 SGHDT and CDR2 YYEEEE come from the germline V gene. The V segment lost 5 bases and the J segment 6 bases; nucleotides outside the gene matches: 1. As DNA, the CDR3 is TGTGCCAGCAGGGGACAGGGGCCCGGGGAGCTGTTTTTT. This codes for CASRGQGPGELFF.

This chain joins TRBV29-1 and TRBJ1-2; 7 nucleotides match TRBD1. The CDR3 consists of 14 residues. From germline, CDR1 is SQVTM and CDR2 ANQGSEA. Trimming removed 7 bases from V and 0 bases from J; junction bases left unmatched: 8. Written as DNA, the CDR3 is TGCAGCGCTACCGGGACAGAGGCTAACTATGGCTACACCTTC. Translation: CSATGTEANYGYTF.

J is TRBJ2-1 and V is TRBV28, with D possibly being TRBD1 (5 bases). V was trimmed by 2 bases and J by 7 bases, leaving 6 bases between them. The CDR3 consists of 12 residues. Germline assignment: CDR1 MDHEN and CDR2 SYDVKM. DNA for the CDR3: TGTGCCAGCAGTTTACCAGGGAATGAGCAGTTCTTC. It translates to CASSLPGNEQFF.

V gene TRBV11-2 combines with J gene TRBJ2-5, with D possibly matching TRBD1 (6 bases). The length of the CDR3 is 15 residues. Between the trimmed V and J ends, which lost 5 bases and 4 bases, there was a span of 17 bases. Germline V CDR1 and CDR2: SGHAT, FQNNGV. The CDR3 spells CASSIRQVQRETQYF. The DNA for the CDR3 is TGTGCCAGCAGCATCCGACAGGTCCAGCGAGAGACCCAGTACTTC. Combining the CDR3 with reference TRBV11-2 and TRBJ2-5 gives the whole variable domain EAGVAQSPRYKIIEKRQSVAFWCNPISGHATLYWYQQILGQGPKLLIQFQNNGVVDDSQLPKDRFSAERLKGVDSTLKIQPAKLEDSAVYLCASSIRQVQRETQYFGPGTRLLVL.

The CDR3 coding sequence is TGCGCCAGCAGCTTGGCCGAGGCCGGGGCCAACACTGAAGCTTTCTTT. Translated: CASSLAEAGANTEAFF. The V call is TRBV5-1, the J call TRBJ1-1; D is possibly TRBD1 (5 bases). Trimming stripped 0 bases from V and 2 bases from J, with 14 bases between. There are 16 residues in the CDR3. Germline V lookup: CDR1 SGHRS, CDR2 YFSETQ. The full variable domain, in which reference TRBV5-1 and TRBJ1-1 provide the parts outside the CDR3, is KAGVTQTPRYLIKTRGQQVTLSCSPISGHRSVSWYQQTPGQGLQFLFEYFSETQRNKGNFPGRFSGRQFSNSRSEMNVSTLELGDSALYLCASSLAEAGANTEAFFGQGTRLTVV.

In nucleotides, the CDR3 is TGTGCCAGCAGTTACCAGGACAGGTGGGGCGAGCAGTACTTC. The encoded protein is CASSYQDRWGEQYF. The rearrangement uses TRBV25-1 and TRBJ2-7; 7 nucleotides match TRBD1. CDR1 and CDR2 (germline): MGHDK, SYGVNS. J was trimmed by 6 bases and V by 5 bases; bases with no gene match: 10. The length of the CDR3 is 14 residues.

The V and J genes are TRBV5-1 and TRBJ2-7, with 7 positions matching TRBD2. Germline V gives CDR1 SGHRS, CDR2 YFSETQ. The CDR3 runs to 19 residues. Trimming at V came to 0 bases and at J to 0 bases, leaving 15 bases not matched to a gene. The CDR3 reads CASSLGPIRQRTSSYEQYF. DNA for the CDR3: TGCGCCAGCAGCTTGGGACCCATCCGACAGAGGACTAGCTCCTACGAGCAGTACTTC.

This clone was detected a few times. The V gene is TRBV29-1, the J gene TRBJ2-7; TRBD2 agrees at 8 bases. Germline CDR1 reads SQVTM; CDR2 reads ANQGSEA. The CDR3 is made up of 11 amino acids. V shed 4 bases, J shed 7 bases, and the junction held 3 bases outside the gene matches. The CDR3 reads CSVVRGGEQYF. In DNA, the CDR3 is TGCAGCGTTGTTCGGGGGGGTGAGCAGTACTTC.

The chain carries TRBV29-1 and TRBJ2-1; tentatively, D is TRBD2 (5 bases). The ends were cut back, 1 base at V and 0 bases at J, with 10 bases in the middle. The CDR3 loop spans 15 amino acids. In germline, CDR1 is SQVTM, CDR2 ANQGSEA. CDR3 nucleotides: TGCAGCGTTGAAGGCCTTCGGGGCTCCTACAATGAGCAGTTCTTC. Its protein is CSVEGLRGSYNEQFF.

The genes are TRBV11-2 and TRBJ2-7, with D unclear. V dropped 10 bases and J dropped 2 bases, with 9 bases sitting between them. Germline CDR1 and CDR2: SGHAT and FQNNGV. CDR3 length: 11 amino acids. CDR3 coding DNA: TGTGCCATCGGTAGTACCTACGAGCAGTACTTC. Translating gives CAIGSTYEQYF.

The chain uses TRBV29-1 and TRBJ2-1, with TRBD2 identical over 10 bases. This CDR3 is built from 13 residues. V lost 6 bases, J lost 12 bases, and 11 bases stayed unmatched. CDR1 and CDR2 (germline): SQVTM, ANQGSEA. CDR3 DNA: TGCAGCGTAGGGAGCGGGAGGGCCCCCCGGCAGTTCTTC. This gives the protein CSVGSGRAPRQFF.

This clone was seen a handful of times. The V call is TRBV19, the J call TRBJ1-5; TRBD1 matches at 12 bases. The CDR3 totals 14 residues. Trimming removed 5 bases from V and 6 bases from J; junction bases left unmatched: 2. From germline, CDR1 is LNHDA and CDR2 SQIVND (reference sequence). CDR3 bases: TGTGCCAGTAGTGGGACAGGGGGCGGTCAGCCCCAGCATTTT. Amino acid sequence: CASSGTGGGQPQHF.

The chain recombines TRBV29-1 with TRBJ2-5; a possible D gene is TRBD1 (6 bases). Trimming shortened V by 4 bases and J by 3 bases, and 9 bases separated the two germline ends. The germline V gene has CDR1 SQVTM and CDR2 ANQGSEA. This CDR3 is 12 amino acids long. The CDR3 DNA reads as TGCAGCGTTGGGGGGCAAAAAGAGACCCAGTACTTC. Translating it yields CSVGGQKETQYF.

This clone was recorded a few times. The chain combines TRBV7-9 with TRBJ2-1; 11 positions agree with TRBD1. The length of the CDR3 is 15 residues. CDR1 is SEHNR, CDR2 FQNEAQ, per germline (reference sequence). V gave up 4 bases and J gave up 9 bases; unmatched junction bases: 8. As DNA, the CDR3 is TGTGCCAGCAGCTACCTCGGGACAGGGGGGCTTGAGCAGTTCTTC. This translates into CASSYLGTGGLEQFF. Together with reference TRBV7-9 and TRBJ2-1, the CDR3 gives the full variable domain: DTGVSQNPRHKITKRGQNVTFRCDPISEHNRLYWYRQTLGQGPEFLTYFQNEAQLEKSRLLSDRFSAERPKGSFSTLEIQRTEQGDSAMYLCASSYLGTGGLEQFFGPGTRLTVL.